Following are 31 T cell receptor beta chains from one sample sequenced in a study of blood T cell repertoires in COVID-19. The method was immunoSEQ multiplex PCR; TCRdb's version includes in-frame clones alone and lacks a portion of them. The table shows under 150,000 clones, with roughly 80% occurring only once. Sequenced: peripheral blood. The receptors were gathered from a woman at least 80 years old in a cohort sampled during active or convalescent COVID-19.

The gene calls are TRBV7-8 and TRBJ1-5; 8 nucleotides match TRBD1. The V segment lost 2 bases and the J segment 6 bases; nucleotides outside the gene matches: 12. Germline V CDR1 and CDR2: SGHVS, FQNEAQ. The CDR3 is 17 amino acids. In nucleotides, the CDR3 is TGTGCCAGCAGCTTAAGTGGTGCAGGGGGCATGGGTCAGCCCCAGCATTTT. It encodes CASSLSGAGGMGQPQHF.

CDR3 nucleotide sequence: TGTGCCAGCAGTAACAGGGGGGGGAGTGAAAAACTGTTTTTT. Amino acid sequence: CASSNRGGSEKLFF. This rearrangement joins TRBV6-2 or TRBV6-3 to TRBJ1-4; 8 positions agree with TRBD1. The CDR3 sequence is 14 residues long. The ends lost 5 bases at V and 7 bases at J; junction bases unmatched: 6. Germline V gives CDR1 MNHEY, CDR2 SVGEGT.

The rearrangement links TRBV6-2 or TRBV6-3 to TRBJ2-7; TRBD1 is a possible D gene (6 bases). The CDR3 has 14 residues. Trimming left V 2 bases short and J 2 bases short, with 10 bases between. The germline CDR1 and CDR2 sequences are MNHEY and SVGEGT. The CDR3 sequence is CASSYLPGAYEQYV. In nucleotides, the CDR3 is TGTGCCAGCAGTTACCTTCCAGGGGCCTACGAGCAGTACGTC.

The J gene is TRBJ1-5, the V gene TRBV28; 12 nucleotides match TRBD1. The CDR3 is made up of 19 amino acids. Germline CDR1 reads MDHEN; CDR2 reads SYDVKM. Losses at the gene ends were 2 bases for V and 4 bases for J; bases not matched to a gene: 12. This CDR3 is CASSLSRDRGLLNNQPQHF. The CDR3 DNA is TGTGCCAGCAGTTTAAGCAGGGACAGGGGGCTTCTCAATAATCAGCCCCAGCATTTT.

The V call is TRBV29-1, the J call TRBJ2-5; 7 bases align to TRBD1. After removal of 5 bases from V and 7 bases from J, the junction contained 10 bases not matched to a gene. Germline V gives CDR1 SQVTM, CDR2 ANQGSEA. The CDR3 sequence is 13 residues long. CDR3 bases: TGCAGCGTTCGGAGACAGGGAAAGTTGACCCAGTACTTC. This gives the protein CSVRRQGKLTQYF.

V usage is TRBV5-6 and J usage is TRBJ1-2, with D possibly matching TRBD1 (5 bases). V lost 4 bases and J lost 6, with 22 bases in between. CDR1 and CDR2 (germline): SGHDT, YYEEEE. The CDR3 has 16 residues. CDR3 sequence reads: CASSESPTGPRDGYTF. CDR3 in DNA: TGTGCCAGCAGCGAATCGCCCACCGGGCCCAGGGATGGCTACACCTTC.

The rearrangement joins TRBV4-2 to TRBJ2-3; D remains unclear. Germline lookup yields CDR1 LGHNA and CDR2 YNFKEQ. V was cut by 0 bases and J by 2 bases, with 15 bases left in between. This CDR3 has 17 residues. CDR3 DNA sequence: TGTGCCAGCAGCCAAGATTACAAAAACCACCCCACAGATACGCAGTATTTT. As protein: CASSQDYKNHPTDTQYF.

This chain connects TRBV14 to TRBJ1-6; D possibly corresponds to TRBD1 (5 bases). V lost 4 bases and J 7 bases, leaving 14 bases between the germline ends. The germline V gene has CDR1 SGHDN and CDR2 FVKESK. The CDR3 has 15 amino acids. The CDR3 sequence: CASSRLTGENSPLHF. The DNA for the CDR3 is TGTGCCAGCAGCCGCCTCACAGGCGAAAATTCACCCCTCCACTTT.

The chain is built from TRBV4-1 and TRBJ2-1; 8 bases line up with TRBD2. The CDR3 extends over 17 amino acids. Germline V CDR1 and CDR2: MGHRA, YSYEKL. Trimming removed 1 base from V and 6 bases from J; junction bases left unmatched: 11. The CDR3 nucleotides read TGCGCCAGCAGCCAAGGTAGTTCGGGGGGGGCGCGCAATGAGCAGTTCTTC. Translating it yields CASSQGSSGGARNEQFF.

The sample holds one count of this clone. This chain uses TRBV5-1 with TRBJ2-2, with no clear D. CDR1 is SGHRS, CDR2 YFSETQ, per germline. V lost 1 base, J lost 0 bases, and 4 bases lay in between. The CDR3 consists of 14 residues. CDR3 protein: CASSLSANTGELFF. The CDR3 DNA sequence: TGCGCCAGCAGCTTGTCGGCGAACACCGGGGAGCTGTTTTTT.

The V gene is TRBV5-1, the J gene TRBJ2-3; 12 positions match TRBD2. The ends lost 0 bases at V and 7 bases at J; junction bases unmatched: 6. The CDR3 extends over 16 amino acids. Germline-derived CDR1 and CDR2 are SGHRS and YFSETQ. CDR3 nucleotide sequence: TGCGCCAGCAGCTTGGCTAGCGGGGGGGCAAGGAATACGCAGTATTTT. This codes for CASSLASGGARNTQYF.

This clone was seen more than once but under ten times. The chain is built from TRBV5-1 and TRBJ1-6; no reliable D call. Germline V gene lookup returns CDR1 SGHRS and CDR2 YFSETQ. With 0 bases removed from V and 5 bases from J, the gap between germline ends came to 6 bases. The CDR3 sequence is 14 residues long. The CDR3 coding sequence is TGCGCCAGCAGCTTGGTCGGGGATAATTCACCCCTCCACTTT. This codes for CASSLVGDNSPLHF.

V is TRBV9 and J is TRBJ1-1, with a possible D match to TRBD1 (6 bases). This CDR3 is built from 15 residues. Germline CDR1 is SGDLS and CDR2 is YYNGEE. Trimming cost V 2 bases and J 2 bases, with 13 bases left between them. The DNA of the CDR3 is TGTGCCAGCAGCGTGGGGACATCTCGTAACACTGAAGCTTTCTTT. Encoded protein: CASSVGTSRNTEAFF.

On this clone itself: At one of its ends the junction is not consistent with the germline gene, which may arise from a read error. The chain combines TRBV19 with TRBJ1-1; TRBD1 matches 7 bases. Germline CDR1 LNHDA, CDR2 SQIVND (reference sequence). The CDR3 consists of 15 residues. CDR3 sequence reads: CASSIVPQGNAEAFF. The CDR3 DNA sequence: TGTGCCAGTAGTATTGTCCCACAGGGGAACGCTGAAGCTTTCTTT.

This chain joins TRBV12-3 or TRBV12-4 and TRBJ2-2; D not certain. The germline V and J ends were trimmed by 7 bases and 7 bases, with 10 bases remaining between them. This CDR3 has 12 amino acids. The CDR3 sequence: CASTPPGGELFF. For the CDR3, the DNA is TGTGCCAGCACTCCCCCCGGCGGGGAGCTGTTTTTT.

The rearrangement links TRBV6-6 to TRBJ2-7, with D possibly matching TRBD2 (6 bases). CDR1 MNHNY and CDR2 SVGAGI come from the germline V gene (reference sequence). The CDR3 spans 14 residues. The ends were cut back, 6 bases at V and 3 bases at J, with 15 bases in the middle. For the CDR3, the DNA is TGTGCCAGCAGCACGGTAGCGGAAAACTACGAGCAGTACGTC. This codes for CASSTVAENYEQYV.

The genes are TRBV19 and TRBJ1-2; possible D gene TRBD1, 5 bases. Germline V gene sequence: CDR1 LNHDA, CDR2 SQIVND (reference sequence). The CDR3 covers 12 residues. Trimming stripped 3 bases from V and 5 bases from J, with 7 bases between. In nucleotides, the CDR3 is TGTGCCAGTAGTATTAGGACATATGGCTACACCTTC. This sequence encodes CASSIRTYGYTF.

In regard to this clone: One end of the junction does not line up with germline, which may come from a read error. The chain links TRBV9 to TRBJ1-2; D possibly corresponds to TRBD1 (5 bases). The germline V gene encodes CDR1 SGDLS and CDR2 YYNGEE. The CDR3 covers 14 residues. The CDR3 loop is CASSPRGPPDSLFF. The CDR3 coding sequence is TGTGCCAGCAGCCCAAGAGGACCCCCCGACAGTCTTTTTTTC.

The genes are TRBV13 and TRBJ1-1, with D perhaps matching TRBD1 (5 bases). The length of the CDR3 is 14 residues. With 5 bases removed from V and 5 bases from J, the gap between germline ends came to 15 bases. Germline V gene data show CDR1 as PRHDT and CDR2 as FYEKMQ (reference sequence). CDR3 protein: CASSRRVGRTEAFF. CDR3 nucleotides: TGTGCCAGCAGCCGCAGGGTTGGGCGTACTGAAGCTTTCTTT.

This chain uses TRBV7-6 with TRBJ1-6, with D maybe TRBD1 (6 bases). V was pared by 0 bases and J by 6 bases, with 6 bases between. From germline, CDR1 is SGHVS and CDR2 FNYEAQ. The CDR3 length is 14 residues. DNA for the CDR3: TGTGCCAGCAGCTTAGCAGGGGGTAATTCACCCCTCCACTTT. Its translation: CASSLAGGNSPLHF. The variable domain in full, completed from reference TRBV7-6 and TRBJ1-6, reads GAGVSQSPRYKVTKRGQDVALRCDPISGHVSLYWYRQALGQGPEFLTYFNYEAQQDKSGLPNDRFSAERPEGSISTLTIQRTEQRDSAMYRCASSLAGGNSPLHFGNGTRLTVT.

The CDR3 sequence is CASSIAGGYTGELFF. DNA for the CDR3: TGTGCCAGTTCCATAGCGGGGGGGTACACCGGGGAGCTGTTTTTT. The rearrangement joins TRBV2 to TRBJ2-2; 11 positions agree with TRBD2. The junction had 6 bases not matched to a gene; V was cut back by 9 bases and J by 3 bases. The CDR3 sequence is 15 residues long. Germline V lookup: CDR1 SNHLY, CDR2 FYNNEI.

A few counts support this clone. The rearrangement uses TRBV5-1 and TRBJ2-5, with a weak D call TRBD2 (6 bases). Per the germline V gene, CDR1 is SGHRS and CDR2 is YFSETQ. The CDR3 consists of 16 residues. Between the trimmed V and J ends, which lost 1 base and 4 bases, there was a span of 17 bases. The CDR3 nucleotides are TGCGCCAGCAGCTTGTTTAGCGGTAATCGCGGAGAGACCCAGTACTTC. Its protein is CASSLFSGNRGETQYF.

J is TRBJ2-2 and V is TRBV30; TRBD1 aligns across 7 bases. The germline CDR1 and CDR2 sequences are GTSNPN and SVGIG (reference sequence). With 8 bases clipped from V and 3 bases from J, the junction kept 12 bases outside the gene matches. The CDR3 runs 15 residues. This CDR3 is CALIKQGLYTGELFF. In nucleotides, the CDR3 is TGTGCCCTTATAAAACAGGGGCTTTACACCGGGGAGCTGTTTTTT.

This clone has just one count. CDR3 bases: TGTGCCAGCAGCCGCCTTCAGGGCAACTATGGCTACACCTTC. Protein sequence: CASSRLQGNYGYTF. The chain is built from TRBV9 and TRBJ1-2; the D gene is possibly TRBD1 (5 bases). With 4 bases removed from V and 2 bases from J, the gap between germline ends came to 12 bases. The CDR3 runs 14 residues. Germline CDR1 and CDR2: SGDLS and YYNGEE.

The chain employs TRBV11-2 and TRBJ2-1; perhaps TRBD1 as D (5 bases). The V and J ends lost 5 bases and 4 bases respectively, with 21 bases between them. This CDR3 region has 17 residues. Germline V gene sequence: CDR1 SGHAT, CDR2 FQNNGV. CDR3: CASSQIRTTSQYNEQFF. The CDR3, as DNA: TGTGCCAGCAGCCAAATACGGACAACCAGTCAATACAATGAGCAGTTCTTC. The complete variable domain, with remaining parts taken from reference TRBV11-2 and TRBJ2-1, reads EAGVAQSPRYKIIEKRQSVAFWCNPISGHATLYWYQQILGQGPKLLIQFQNNGVVDDSQLPKDRFSAERLKGVDSTLKIQPAKLEDSAVYLCASSQIRTTSQYNEQFFGPGTRLTVL.

The V and J genes are TRBV6-1 and TRBJ1-1; the D gene is possibly TRBD1 (5 bases). The V and J ends lost 6 bases and 1 base respectively, with 12 bases between them. The CDR3 runs to 14 residues. The germline V gene has CDR1 MNHNS and CDR2 SASEGT. The CDR3 coding sequence is TGTGCCAGCAGCCCCGCGGGGGAGAACACTGAAGCTTTCTTT. Amino acid sequence: CASSPAGENTEAFF.

The rearrangement joins TRBV5-4 to TRBJ1-2, with TRBD1 identical over 8 bases. Germline lookup yields CDR1 SGHNT and CDR2 YYREEE (reference sequence). The CDR3 is 17 residues long. Germline trimming cut 4 bases from V and 4 bases from J; bases unmatched to any gene: 15. The CDR3 DNA reads as TGTGCCAGCAGCCGGGGGACAGGCCGTTCGGGTTCCTATGGCTACACCTTC. Its translation: CASSRGTGRSGSYGYTF.

A few counts support this clone. The chain recombines TRBV9 with TRBJ2-2, with 10 bases matching TRBD2. The germline V gene encodes CDR1 SGDLS and CDR2 YYNGEE. The junction had 7 bases not matched to a gene; V was cut back by 0 bases and J by 5 bases. This CDR3 is 17 amino acids long. CDR3 protein: CASSVEGSGGATGELFF. CDR3 in DNA: TGTGCCAGCAGCGTAGAGGGAAGCGGGGGGGCGACCGGGGAGCTGTTTTTT.

The chain is built from TRBV12-3 or TRBV12-4 and TRBJ2-1; no firm D call. This CDR3 contains 13 residues. Deletions cut 2 bases from V and 4 bases from J, with 6 bases between. This CDR3 reads CASSLKTYNEQFF. In nucleotides, the CDR3 is TGTGCCAGCAGTTTAAAGACATACAATGAGCAGTTCTTC.

The chain has TRBV24-1 and TRBJ2-5; D not resolved. Between the trimmed V and J ends, which lost 5 bases and 3 bases, there was a span of 9 bases. This CDR3 has 13 amino acids. Germline assignment: CDR1 KGHDR and CDR2 SFDVKD. In DNA form, the CDR3 reads TGTGCCACCAGTGTCCCTTCCGAAGAGACCCAGTACTTC. The encoded protein is CATSVPSEETQYF.

The chain recombines TRBV5-1 with TRBJ1-5; 9 nucleotides line up with TRBD1. The CDR3 sequence is 15 residues long. J gave up 3 bases and V 4 bases, and 5 bases lay outside the gene matches. The germline CDR1 and CDR2 sequences are SGHRS and YFSETQ. As DNA, the CDR3 is TGCGCCAGCAGCACCACAGGGGGCTACAATCAGCCCCAGCATTTT. Its translation is CASSTTGGYNQPQHF.